This entry features one T cell receptor beta chain sequence. The entry originates in a study of T cell changes during pregnancy in multiple sclerosis. The CDR3 is 12 residues long. Germline assignment: CDR1 SNHLY and CDR2 FYNNEI. V was clipped by 8 bases and J by 5 bases, with 13 bases between them. Data came from immunoSEQ multiplex PCR; TCRdb stores just in-frame clones and leaves some out. The repertoire holds tens of thousands of clones, roughly 93% seen once, with around 4.2% in the top ten. The clonotype was recovered from a female donor with multiple sclerosis, enrolled in a pregnancy study. This rearrangement joins TRBV2 to TRBJ2-7; D uncertain. Here the sequenced sample was CD8+ T cells from peripheral blood mononuclear cells, taken in the first trimester of pregnancy. Written as DNA, the CDR3 is TGTGCCAGCCGGGTCCTCTCTCACGAGCAGTACTTC. This encodes CASRVLSHEQYF.